Following are 25 T cell receptor beta chains from one sample sequenced in a study of shared clonotypes between healthy human individuals. Data came from immunoSEQ multiplex PCR; TCRdb stores just in-frame clones and leaves some out. The profile shows roughly 2.6 million clones, roughly nine tenths of them singletons. Sequenced material: naive CD4+ T cells sorted from blood. Regarding subset: CD45RA+ positively selected. The receptor source for this set is a man between 18 and 29 years old in good health.

The CDR3 nucleotides are TGTGCCAGCACTGCCAGTGCGGGTGAGAACGAGCAGTACTTC. This encodes CASTASAGENEQYF. J is TRBJ2-7 and V is TRBV18; D may be TRBD2 (5 bases). The V and J ends lost 8 bases and 5 bases respectively, with 19 bases between them. Germline V lookup: CDR1 KGHSH, CDR2 LQKENI. The CDR3 spans 14 residues. Based on the CDR3 plus reference TRBV18 and TRBJ2-7, the full variable domain is NAGVMQNPRHLVRRRGQEARLRCSPMKGHSHVYWYRQLPEEGLKFMVYLQKENIIDESGMPKERFSAEFPKEGPSILRIQQVVRGDSAAYFCASTASAGENEQYFGPGTRLTVT.

In this sample, this clone turned up once. A junction boundary mismatches the germline segment, possibly from a read error. The chain uses TRBV7-7 and TRBJ2-5; TRBD1 matches at 8 bases. This CDR3 has 16 residues. Germline CDR1 is SSHAT and CDR2 is FNYEAQ (reference sequence). This CDR3 is CASSLVRWTGMTGQYF. In DNA, the CDR3 is TGTGCTAGCAGCTTAGTAAGGTGGACAGGGATGACTGGCCAGTACTTC. The complete variable domain, with remaining parts taken from reference TRBV7-7 and TRBJ2-5, reads GAGVSQSPRYKVTKRGQDVTLRCDPISSHATLYWYQQALGQGPEFLTYFNYEAQPDKSGLPSDRFSAERPEGSISTLTIQRTEQRDSAMYRCASSLVRWTGMTGQYFGPGTRLLVL.

The chain employs TRBV11-2 and TRBJ2-3, with TRBD1 identical over 8 bases. With 4 bases clipped from V and 1 base from J, the junction kept 7 bases outside the gene matches. Germline CDR1 reads SGHAT; CDR2 reads FQNNGV. This CDR3 spans 16 amino acids. The CDR3, as DNA: TGTGCCAGCAGCTGGGCCAGGGGGCTCGGCACAGATACGCAGTATTTT. This gives the protein CASSWARGLGTDTQYF.

V usage is TRBV19 and J usage is TRBJ1-6; D remains ambiguous. The ends were cut back, 5 bases at V and 7 bases at J, with 12 bases in the middle. The germline V gene encodes CDR1 LNHDA and CDR2 SQIVND (reference sequence). The CDR3 sequence is 14 residues long. The CDR3 region has the DNA TGTGCCAGTAGTGTCGGACTGACAAATTCACCCCTCCACTTT. This encodes CASSVGLTNSPLHF.

This rearrangement joins TRBV11-3 to TRBJ2-7; D assignment may be TRBD1 or TRBD2 (5 bases each). CDR1 and CDR2 from the germline V gene are SGHNT and YENEEA. The CDR3 is 13 amino acids. V shed 9 bases and J shed 1 base, with 13 bases lying between them. This chain's CDR3 is CARPGPDSYEQYF. Written as DNA, the CDR3 is TGTGCCAGGCCGGGACCCGATTCCTACGAGCAGTACTTC.

Note on this clone: The same CDR3 can be traced to other DNA sequences in this sample. The genes are TRBV5-1 and TRBJ1-5; 7 positions agree with TRBD1. The germline gives CDR1 SGHRS, CDR2 YFSETQ. This CDR3 has 15 amino acids. V gave up 0 bases and J gave up 2 bases; unmatched junction bases: 2. The CDR3 spells CASSLGGTGNQPQHF. The CDR3 nucleotides read TGCGCCAGCAGCTTGGGCGGGACAGGCAATCAGCCCCAGCATTTT.

V is TRBV7-2 and J is TRBJ2-1; 10 bases line up with TRBD2. Germline CDR1 is SGHTA and CDR2 is FQGNSA. This CDR3 spans 14 amino acids. Trimming cost V 7 bases and J 8 bases; bases outside gene matches: 8. The DNA for the CDR3 is TGTGCCAGCACCACTAGCGGGAAGGGGGATGAGCAGTTCTTC. Amino acid sequence: CASTTSGKGDEQFF.

In regard to this clone: Mismatch with germline at one junction end may stem from a read error. The chain combines TRBV5-3 with TRBJ2-2, with 10 bases fitting TRBD1. TRBV5-3 is marked as an open reading frame, function uncertain. The CDR3 sequence is 15 residues long. The CDR3 DNA follows: TGTGCCAGAAGCTCGGACAGGGGGAACCCCGGGGAGCTGTTTTTT. Translated, it gives CARSSDRGNPGELFF.

This chain links TRBV5-1 with TRBJ1-4, with TRBD1 identical over 11 bases. V trimming: 4 bases; J trimming: 5 bases; junction bases outside the gene matches: 7. The CDR3 contains 16 residues. Per the germline V gene, CDR1 is SGHRS and CDR2 is YFSETQ. The CDR3 DNA sequence: TGCGCCAGCAGCAGGACAGGGGGCTCGGAAAATGAAAAACTGTTTTTT. Encoded protein: CASSRTGGSENEKLFF.

In its sample, this clone was seen a few times. The rearrangement uses TRBV7-9 and TRBJ2-2; the D is unclear. The CDR3 is made up of 14 amino acids. Trimming pared 5 bases from V and 6 bases from J, leaving 13 bases between. Per germline, CDR1 SEHNR and CDR2 FQNEAQ (reference sequence). The CDR3 sequence is CASSTFPRSGELFF. CDR3 nucleotides: TGTGCCAGCAGCACCTTTCCTAGGTCCGGGGAGCTGTTTTTT.

This clone was found once. The identical CDR3 is also encoded by other nucleotide sequences in the sample. This sequence joins TRBV2 and TRBJ2-5, with D perhaps TRBD2 (5 bases). V lost 6 bases to trimming and J lost 5 bases, with 10 bases between them. The CDR3 extends over 12 amino acids. From germline, CDR1 is SNHLY and CDR2 FYNNEI. CDR3: CASRVERETQYF. The CDR3 DNA sequence: TGTGCCAGCAGAGTCGAGCGGGAGACCCAGTACTTC.

This clone appeared a single time. At one of its ends the junction is not consistent with the germline gene, which may arise from a read error. The chain recombines TRBV28 with TRBJ1-1, with D maybe TRBD1 (6 bases). The germline V gene encodes CDR1 MDHEN and CDR2 SYDVKM. CDR3 length equals 16 residues. CDR3 in DNA: TGTGCCAGCAGCTTATCCGGGGGGGCCGGGGGCACTGAAGCTTTCTTT. Translation: CASSLSGGAGGTEAFF.

V usage is TRBV4-3 and J usage is TRBJ2-7, with 8 bases that match TRBD2. V was pared by 4 bases and J by 5 bases, with 4 bases of the junction left unmatched. CDR3 length: 13 residues. Per germline, CDR1 LGHNA and CDR2 YSLEER. CDR3 sequence: CASSRQLADEQYF. The CDR3 coding sequence is TGCGCCAGCAGCCGGCAACTAGCGGACGAGCAGTACTTC.

The J gene is TRBJ2-3, the V gene TRBV6-4; TRBD2 might be the D (5 bases). V was cut by 0 bases and J by 6 bases, with 10 bases left in between. The CDR3 sequence is 14 residues long. Germline-derived CDR1 and CDR2 are MRHNA and SNTAGT. The CDR3, as DNA: TGTGCCAGCAGTGACTCGGAGGCCATGGATACGCAGTATTTT. Its protein product is CASSDSEAMDTQYF.

The rearrangement uses TRBV5-6 and TRBJ2-1; D may be TRBD1 (5 bases). V gave up 4 bases and J gave up 3 bases, with 11 bases separating them. The CDR3 loop spans 14 amino acids. Germline V gives CDR1 SGHDT, CDR2 YYEEEE. The CDR3: CASSITGRYNEQFF. The CDR3 nucleotides are TGTGCCAGCAGCATCACAGGACGCTACAATGAGCAGTTCTTC.

The rearrangement joins TRBV7-2 to TRBJ2-5; 7 nucleotides align to TRBD1. The end of the DNA is better explained by TRBJ2-7, so the J call may be wrong. Germline V gives CDR1 SGHTA, CDR2 FQGNSA. The CDR3 totals 12 residues. This chain's CDR3 is CASGQVIYEQYF. In DNA, the CDR3 is TGTGCCAGCGGACAGGTAATATACGAGCAGTACTTC.

The chain is built from TRBV30 and TRBJ1-1; 11 nucleotides match TRBD1. The CDR3 spans 15 residues. After removal of 5 bases from V and 0 bases from J, the junction contained 5 bases not matched to a gene. Germline V gene lookup returns CDR1 GTSNPN and CDR2 SVGIG (reference sequence). CDR3 in DNA: TGTGCCTGGGGGGACAGGGGGATCATGAACACTGAAGCTTTCTTT. As protein: CAWGDRGIMNTEAFF.

This clone was seen a few times. The V gene is TRBV7-2, the J gene TRBJ1-5, with D hard to call. Looked up from germline, CDR1 is SGHTA and CDR2 is FQGNSA. The CDR3 is made up of 12 amino acids. V was cut by 5 bases and J by 4 bases, with 6 bases left in between. CDR3 nucleotides: TGTGCCAGCAGCCCCTGGAATCAGCCCCAGCATTTT. Its translation: CASSPWNQPQHF. Full variable domain (outside the CDR3, taken from reference TRBV7-2 and TRBJ1-5): GAGVSQSPSNKVTEKGKDVELRCDPISGHTALYWYRQSLGQGLEFLIYFQGNSAPDKSGLPSDRFSAERTGGSVSTLTIQRTQQEDSAVYLCASSPWNQPQHFGDGTRLSIL.

The V call is TRBV18, the J call TRBJ2-7, with 9 bases that match TRBD2. The CDR3 runs to 15 residues. V shed 3 bases and J 6 bases; nucleotides not matched to a gene: 9. CDR1 is KGHSH, CDR2 LQKENI, per germline. The DNA of the CDR3 is TGTGCCAGCTCACCTACCAGCGGGGGGATCGGCGAGCAGTACTTC. Amino acid sequence: CASSPTSGGIGEQYF.

This rearrangement joins TRBV28 to TRBJ1-1; D unclear. V gave up 5 bases and J gave up 1 base, with 11 bases separating them. Germline CDR1 reads MDHEN; CDR2 reads SYDVKM. The CDR3 length is 14 residues. The CDR3 nucleotides are TGTGCCAGCAGTCCCCCCGGGGAGAACACTGAAGCTTTCTTT. Its translation: CASSPPGENTEAFF.

The genes are TRBV18 and TRBJ2-5, with 13 bases that match TRBD2. After removal of 5 bases from V and 5 bases from J, the junction contained 8 bases not matched to a gene. The CDR3 consists of 16 residues. Per the germline V gene, CDR1 is KGHSH and CDR2 is LQKENI. The CDR3 here is CASSAQGLAGTETQYF. In nucleotides, the CDR3 is TGTGCCAGCTCAGCACAGGGACTAGCGGGGACTGAGACCCAGTACTTC.

The chain joins TRBV10-1 to TRBJ2-1; TRBD2 aligns across 10 bases. Trimming cost V 2 bases and J 3 bases; bases outside gene matches: 7. The V gene's germline CDR1 is WNHNN and CDR2 SYGVQD (reference sequence). The length of the CDR3 is 17 residues. Here the CDR3 DNA reads TGCGCCAGCAGTGAGACTAGCGGGGCCGTCTACTACAATGAGCAGTTCTTC. Its protein is CASSETSGAVYYNEQFF.

The V and J genes are TRBV10-1 and TRBJ2-1; 11 nucleotides line up with TRBD2. The germline V gene has CDR1 WNHNN and CDR2 SYGVQD (reference sequence). After removal of 6 bases from V and 6 bases from J, the junction contained 7 bases not matched to a gene. CDR3 length equals 15 residues. The CDR3 coding sequence is TGCGCCAGCAGCTTCGGGACTAGCGGAGCCAATGAGCAGTTCTTC. This encodes CASSFGTSGANEQFF.

The chain uses TRBV5-6 and TRBJ2-7, with a weak D call TRBD2 (5 bases). Trimming stripped 4 bases from V and 5 bases from J, with 22 bases between. Per germline, CDR1 SGHDT and CDR2 YYEEEE. There are 16 residues in the CDR3. The CDR3 bases are TGTGCCAGCAGCACCCCCAAGACCGGGCGAGGGAACGAGCAGTACTTC. Translating it yields CASSTPKTGRGNEQYF. The complete variable domain, with remaining parts taken from reference TRBV5-6 and TRBJ2-7, reads DAGVTQSPTHLIKTRGQQVTLRCSPKSGHDTVSWYQQALGQGPQFIFQYYEEEERQRGNFPDRFSGHQFPNYSSELNVNALLLGDSALYLCASSTPKTGRGNEQYFGPGTRLTVT.

This rearrangement joins TRBV25-1 to TRBJ1-1; possibly TRBD1 for D (5 bases). The CDR3 is made up of 18 amino acids. Germline-derived CDR1 and CDR2 are MGHDK and SYGVNS. V was shortened by 3 bases and J by 0 bases, with 20 bases between the two germline ends. CDR3 protein: CASSDSPARAGMNTEAFF. The CDR3 coding sequence is TGTGCCAGCAGTGATTCCCCGGCCAGGGCCGGAATGAACACTGAAGCTTTCTTT. Looking up the rest from reference TRBV25-1 and TRBJ1-1 gives the full variable domain: EADIYQTPRYLVIGTGKKITLECSQTMGHDKMYWYQQDPGMELHLIHYSYGVNSTEKGDLSSESTVSRIRTEHFPLTLESARPSHTSQYLCASSDSPARAGMNTEAFFGQGTRLTVV.